The present T cell receptor beta chain was sequenced within a study of blood T cell repertoires in COVID-19. Across the whole study: COVID-19 samples, acute and convalescent, were from the United States, Italy and Spain.

This clone turned up a few times. In germline, CDR1 is MNHNS, CDR2 SASEGT. The CDR3 totals 16 residues. After removal of 1 base from V and 4 bases from J, the junction contained 9 bases not matched to a gene. Those enrolled, adults aged roughly 18 to 100 years, came from some 25 US areas. The method was immunoSEQ multiplex PCR; TCRdb's version includes in-frame clones alone and lacks a portion of them. This sample has approximately 390,000 clones, with around 87% found just once. The sequenced material came from PBMCs or T cells enriched from blood (not recorded which). The clonotype comes from a woman between 50 and 59 years old who had recovered from COVID-19. This chain joins TRBV6-1 and TRBJ1-2, with 7 bases aligning to TRBD1. The CDR3 bases are TGTGCCAGCAGTGAAGTTTACAGGGGCAACCTCTATGGCTACACCTTC. It yields the protein CASSEVYRGNLYGYTF.